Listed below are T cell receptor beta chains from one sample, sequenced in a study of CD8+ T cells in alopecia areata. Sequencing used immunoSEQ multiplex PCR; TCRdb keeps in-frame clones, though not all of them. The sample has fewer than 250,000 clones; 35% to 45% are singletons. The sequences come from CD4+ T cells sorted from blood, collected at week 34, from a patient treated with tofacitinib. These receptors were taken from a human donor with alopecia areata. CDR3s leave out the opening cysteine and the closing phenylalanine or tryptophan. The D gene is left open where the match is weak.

ASSQAERLSYEQY,13,TRBJ2-7,NA,TRBV4-1
ASSQDQRGGSYNEQF,15,TRBJ2-1,TRBD2,TRBV4-2
ASSLGQGAYNEQF,13,TRBJ2-1,TRBD1,TRBV7-7
ASSPDRGYT,9,TRBJ1-2,TRBD1,TRBV2
ASSSLPGLAAQETQY,15,TRBJ2-5,TRBD2,TRBV5-1
ASSLGSGVAYGYT,13,TRBJ1-2,NA,TRBV7-2
ASGVLGGNYNEQF,13,TRBJ2-1,NA,TRBV5-1
ASILQRGNTEAF,12,TRBJ1-1,NA,TRBV6-5
ASTSSEPYNEQF,12,TRBJ2-1,NA,TRBV27
ASSQAGTSGSSRGEQF,16,TRBJ2-1,TRBD2,TRBV4-1
AASSGRVVLDEQF,13,TRBJ2-1,NA,TRBV5-4
ASSLQGGNQPQH,12,TRBJ1-5,NA,TRBV7-2
ASSSGGASQETQY,13,TRBJ2-5,NA,TRBV7-9
SGRDRGYEQY,10,TRBJ2-7,TRBD1,TRBV29-1
ASSHPGRRIGNTIY,14,TRBJ1-3,NA,TRBV4-1
ASSSRTGVLNSPLH,14,TRBJ1-6,TRBD1,TRBV7-8
ASGTGYEQY,9,TRBJ2-7,NA,TRBV10-1
SALGLYGYT,9,TRBJ1-2,NA,TRBV20-1
ASNPPGGTYEQY,12,TRBJ2-7,TRBD1,TRBV6-1
AAGGGDSYNEQF,12,TRBJ2-1,TRBD2,TRBV7-9
ASSRGETQY,9,TRBJ2-5,NA,TRBV6-6
ASSLQGYEQY,10,TRBJ2-7,NA,TRBV11-2
ASSLLSYIGYT,11,TRBJ1-2,NA,TRBV11-2
ASRHTVPGGSYEQY,14,TRBJ2-7,NA,TRBV12-2
ASSESAGRVDGYT,13,TRBJ1-2,NA,TRBV6-1
SVEGTGTYEQY,11,NA,NA,TRBV29-1
ASLLIQPQH,9,TRBJ1-5,NA,TRBV19